A selection of T cell receptor beta chains follows, all from one sample in a study of response to subunit inactivated influenza vaccine. MiXCR, applied by TCRdb to the RT-PCR reads, yields one record per CDR3 protein. The table shows around 520,000 distinct CDR3 sequences, with 25% occurring only once. The sequencing used CD4+ T cells sorted from PBMCs, collected around 5 days after vaccination. These TCRs come from a man aged 50 to 59 who received an inactivated influenza vaccine. The CDR3 runs from the conserved cysteine through the conserved F or W. The D gene is left open where the match is weak. Clone size is stated in some rows and not others, as once, few, many or a class when expanded.

J,D,size,V,CDR3,DNA
TRBJ2-5,.,few,TRBV7-9,CASSPTGTRETQYF,TGTGCCAGCAGCCCAACAGGGACCAGGGAGACCCAGTACTTC
TRBJ2-3,TRBD2,many,TRBV7-2,CASTKRGQVTDTQYF,TGTGCCAGCACCAAGCGGGGGCAGGTCACAGATACGCAGTATTTT
TRBJ2-3,.,.,TRBV5-1,CASTTSTGSTDTQYF,TGCGCCAGCACTACGTCGACTGGGAGCACAGATACGCAGTATTTT
TRBJ2-1,.,.,TRBV4-3,CASTQDTSYNEQFF,TGCGCCAGCACCCAAGACACCTCCTACAATGAGCAGTTCTTC
TRBJ2-1,.,few,TRBV27,CASRRASSYNEQFF,TGTGCCAGCAGGAGGGCGTCCTCCTACAATGAGCAGTTCTTC
TRBJ2-4,TRBD1,many,TRBV5-4,CASSLGDRTNIQYF,TGTGCCAGCAGCTTGGGGGACAGGACCAACATTCAGTACTTC
TRBJ2-7,.,.,TRBV7-2,CASRGLAEYEQYF,TGTGCCAGCAGGGGGCTAGCAGAGTACGAGCAGTACTTC
TRBJ2-3,TRBD1,many,TRBV20-1,CSARKGAGTDTQYF,TGCAGTGCTAGGAAGGGGGCCGGCACAGATACGCAGTATTTT
TRBJ2-3,.,.,TRBV28,CASSKRRLAGARGTQYF,TGTGCCAGCAGTAAACGTAGACTAGCAGGGGCTCGTGGTACGCAGTATTTT
TRBJ1-4,.,.,TRBV12-3/TRBV12-4,CASSLSGSPYNEKLFF,TGTGCCAGCAGCCTCTCGGGGTCCCCCTACAATGAAAAACTGTTTTTT
TRBJ1-1,.,.,TRBV20-1,CSAAGGITEAFF,TGCAGTGCCGCCGGGGGGATCACTGAAGCTTTCTTT
TRBJ1-3,.,few,TRBV4-2,CASSQFVGAPTSGNTIYF,TGTGCCAGCAGCCAGTTCGTCGGGGCCCCAACCTCTGGAAACACCATATATTTT
TRBJ2-3,.,.,TRBV5-1,CASSLRENTDTQYF,TGCGCCAGCAGCTTGCGGGAGAACACAGATACGCAGTATTTT
TRBJ2-3,TRBD2,.,TRBV2,CASSDVLAGGPVLDTQYF,TGTGCCAGCAGTGATGTACTAGCGGGAGGGCCCGTTTTGGATACGCAGTATTTT
TRBJ2-1,TRBD2,.,TRBV24-1,CATSDSGTSRYNEQFF,TGTGCCACCAGTGATTCTGGGACTAGCAGATACAATGAGCAGTTCTTC
TRBJ1-1,.,.,TRBV12-3/TRBV12-4,CASSSGTWTEAFF,TGTGCCAGCAGTTCGGGGACCTGGACTGAAGCTTTCTTT
TRBJ1-6,.,.,TRBV20-1,CSADRQSGVSPLHF,TGCAGTGCTGACCGACAGAGCGGCGTATCACCCCTCCACTTT
TRBJ2-7,.,.,TRBV10-3,CAISTPGTKNEQYF,TGTGCCATCAGTACCCCAGGTACGAAAAACGAGCAGTACTTC
TRBJ1-2,.,few,TRBV7-2,CASPDNYGYTF,TGTGCCAGCCCGGATAACTATGGCTACACCTTC
TRBJ2-3,.,.,TRBV7-9,CASSVTIRPAADTQYF,TGTGCCAGCAGCGTTACTATACGACCGGCGGCAGATACGCAGTATTTT
TRBJ2-2,.,few,TRBV29-1,CSARGLFANTGELFF,TGCAGCGCCCGTGGCTTGTTCGCGAACACCGGGGAGCTGTTTTTT
TRBJ1-1,.,few,TRBV20-1,CSAAHRDQKAFF,TGCAGTGCTGCCCACCGGGATCAAAAAGCTTTCTTT
TRBJ2-1,.,many,TRBV24-1,CATSRGSGNEQFF,TGTGCCACCAGTAGGGGATCGGGCAATGAGCAGTTCTTC
TRBJ2-5,.,few,TRBV5-6,CASSLQSIQETQYF,TGTGCCAGCAGCTTGCAGTCCATCCAAGAGACCCAGTACTTC
TRBJ2-7,TRBD2,few,TRBV12-3/TRBV12-4,CASSSRTSGYYEQYF,TGTGCCAGCAGTTCCCGGACTAGCGGATATTACGAGCAGTACTTC
TRBJ1-6,.,.,TRBV5-5,CASSLEGTDSPLHF,TGTGCCAGCAGCTTGGAAGGGACCGATTCACCCCTCCACTTT
TRBJ2-5,TRBD1,.,TRBV20-1,CSATDRGETQYF,TGCAGTGCTACGGACAGGGGAGAGACCCAGTACTTC
TRBJ1-5,TRBD1,.,TRBV2,CASIRDSNQPQHF,TGTGCCAGCATCCGGGACAGTAATCAGCCCCAGCATTTT
TRBJ1-1,.,.,TRBV3-1,CASSPTRDTEAFF,TGTGCCAGCAGCCCAACCCGGGACACTGAAGCTTTCTTT
TRBJ2-4,TRBD2,many,TRBV6-2/TRBV6-3,CASRLRSGRGDIQYF,TGTGCCAGCAGACTGAGGTCGGGGAGGGGAGACATTCAGTACTTC
TRBJ1-1,TRBD1,.,TRBV18,CASSPKTGGGTEAFF,TGTGCCAGCTCACCTAAAACAGGGGGGGGCACTGAAGCTTTCTTT
TRBJ2-6,.,few,TRBV6-2/TRBV6-3,CASSYPGTPALSSGANVLTF,TGTGCCAGCAGTTATCCCGGGACACCTGCGCTTAGCTCTGGGGCCAACGTCCTGACTTTC
TRBJ2-7,TRBD1,few,TRBV28,CASRTSTGASYEQYF,TGTGCCAGCAGGACCTCGACAGGGGCCTCCTACGAGCAGTACTTC
TRBJ1-1,TRBD1,few,TRBV12-3/TRBV12-4,CASSPAQGARTEAFF,TGTGCCAGCAGTCCAGCACAGGGGGCTCGAACTGAAGCTTTCTTT
TRBJ2-1,TRBD2,.,TRBV7-2,CASSLSRREEQFF,TGTGCCAGCAGCCTGTCGAGGCGGGAGGAGCAGTTCTTC
TRBJ1-6,.,.,TRBV2,CASRYRDGNSPLHF,TGTGCCAGCAGATACCGGGACGGGAATTCACCCCTCCACTTT
TRBJ2-5,TRBD2,.,TRBV6-2/TRBV6-3,CASSYPLGGNIQETQYF,TGTGCCAGCAGTTACCCGTTGGGGGGGAACATCCAAGAGACCCAGTACTTC
TRBJ1-2,.,.,TRBV28,CASSLNPGLNYGYTF,TGTGCCAGCAGTTTGAATCCAGGTCTTAACTATGGCTACACCTTC
TRBJ2-3,TRBD2,.,TRBV20-1,CSARDLASGESTDTQYF,TGCAGTGCTAGAGATCTGGCTAGCGGAGAGAGCACAGATACGCAGTATTTT
TRBJ2-7,.,.,TRBV3-1,CASSAGISYEQCF,TGTGCCAGCAGCGCTGGAATCTCCTACGAGCAGTGCTTC
TRBJ1-1,TRBD1,few,TRBV20-1,CSARQGAADTEAFF,TGCAGTGCTAGACAGGGGGCAGCGGACACTGAAGCTTTCTTT
TRBJ1-2,TRBD1,few,TRBV24-1,CATSDKTGTGWGGYTF,TGTGCCACCAGTGATAAAACCGGGACAGGGTGGGGTGGCTACACCTTC
TRBJ1-5,.,few,TRBV28,CASRVHNHGQPQHF,TGTGCCAGCAGGGTACATAATCATGGTCAGCCCCAGCATTTT
TRBJ2-7,TRBD2,.,TRBV20-1,CSARFGLAGIYEQYF,TGCAGTGCTAGATTCGGGCTAGCGGGGATCTACGAGCAGTACTTC
TRBJ2-3,.,.,TRBV20-1,CSAKVTSTDTQYF,TGCAGTGCTAAGGTTACTAGTACAGATACGCAGTATTTT
TRBJ2-7,.,.,TRBV5-1,CASSHGTPDEQYF,TGCGCCAGCAGCCATGGGACTCCAGACGAGCAGTACTTC